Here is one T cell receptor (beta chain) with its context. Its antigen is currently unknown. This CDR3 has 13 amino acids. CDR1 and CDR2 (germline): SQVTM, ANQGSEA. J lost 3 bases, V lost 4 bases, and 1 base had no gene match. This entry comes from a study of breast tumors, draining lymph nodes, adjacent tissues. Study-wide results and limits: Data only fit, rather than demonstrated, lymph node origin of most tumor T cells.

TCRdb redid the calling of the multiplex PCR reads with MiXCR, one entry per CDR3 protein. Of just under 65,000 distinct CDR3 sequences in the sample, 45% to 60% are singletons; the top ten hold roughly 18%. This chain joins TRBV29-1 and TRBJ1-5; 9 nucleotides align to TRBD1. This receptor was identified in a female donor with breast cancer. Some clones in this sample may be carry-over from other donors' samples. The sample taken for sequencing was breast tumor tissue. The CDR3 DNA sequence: TGCAGCGTTGGGGACAGGGTCAATCAGCCCCAGCATTTT. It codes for CSVGDRVNQPQHF.